A selection of T cell receptor beta chains follows, all from one sample in a study of shared clonotypes between healthy human individuals. Sequenced by immunoSEQ multiplex PCR; TCRdb stores in-frame clones only, minus some. This table has 950,000 to 1,100,000 clones, 65% to 80% appearing once. The sequencing sample was made of memory CD4+ T cells sorted from blood. These receptor sequences come from a man younger than 35 in good health. Both conserved end residues are part of each CDR3. D genes are given only for firm matches. Clone size is shown for a subset of rows, as once, few, many or a class of expanded clone.

v_gene,d_gene,len,abundance,j_gene,CDR3nt,CDR3aa
TRBV30,TRBD1,13,few,TRBJ2-7,TGTGCCTGGAGTTGGGACAGGGGCTACGAGCAGTACTTC,CAWSWDRGYEQYF
TRBV6-5,NA,13,NA,TRBJ2-7,TGTGCCAGCACCCCGGGCCTTTCCTACGAGCAGTACTTC,CASTPGLSYEQYF
TRBV19,TRBD1,15,few,TRBJ1-5,TGTGCCAGTAGGACCACAGGGGCGCGCAATCAGCCCCAGCATTTT,CASRTTGARNQPQHF
TRBV2,TRBD1,14,NA,TRBJ1-1,TGTGCCAGCAGCGGACAGGGGTCGAACACTGAAGCTTTCTTT,CASSGQGSNTEAFF
TRBV5-6,NA,14,NA,TRBJ1-1,TGTGCCAGCAGCTTGTGGGGGGCGGGGACTGAAGCTTTCTTT,CASSLWGAGTEAFF
TRBV9,TRBD1,15,once,TRBJ2-1,TGTGCCAGCAGCGAGGACAGGGGGCGATTCAATGAGCAGTTCTTC,CASSEDRGRFNEQFF
TRBV9,TRBD2,17,NA,TRBJ2-1,TGTGCCAGCAGCGTAGGCCCCGGGCGGGGGGCTCAGAATGAGCAGTTCTTC,CASSVGPGRGAQNEQFF
TRBV7-2,TRBD1,15,once,TRBJ1-1,TGTGCCAGCAGCTTAAGACAGGGGGCGGGGACTGAAGCTTTCTTT,CASSLRQGAGTEAFF
TRBV25-1,NA,15,NA,TRBJ1-1,TGTGCCAGCAGTGAAGGAGGGCAGGGGTCTCCTGAAGCTTTCTTT,CASSEGGQGSPEAFF
TRBV6-1,NA,13,NA,TRBJ1-1,TGTGCCAGCAGTGGGCAGGTTCGGGGTGAAGCTTTCTTT,CASSGQVRGEAFF
TRBV6-1,NA,15,NA,TRBJ2-3,TGTGCCAGCAGCCTCATCACGGGCGGCACAGATACGCAGTATTTT,CASSLITGGTDTQYF
TRBV28,NA,16,NA,TRBJ2-7,TGTGCCAGCACGACGGGTAAAAAAGGGAGCTCCTACGAGCAGTACTTC,CASTTGKKGSSYEQYF
TRBV29-1,NA,17,NA,TRBJ2-1,TGCAGCGCTACCCCCGACTGGGGGAAAAGCTCCTACAATGAGCAGTTCTTC,CSATPDWGKSSYNEQFF
TRBV5-1,TRBD1,17,NA,TRBJ2-6,TGCGCCAGCAGCACGGGACAGTCACTCTCTGGGGCCAACGTCCTGACTTTC,CASSTGQSLSGANVLTF
TRBV5-1,NA,15,once,TRBJ1-4,TGCGCCAGCAGCTTGCTGGGGGCGCCTAATGAAAAACTGTTTTTT,CASSLLGAPNEKLFF
TRBV6-5,NA,15,NA,TRBJ1-6,TGTGCCAGCAGTTACGGGGGGGCAAATAATTCACCCCTCCACTTT,CASSYGGANNSPLHF
TRBV29-1,NA,14,NA,TRBJ2-4,TGCAGCGTTGAAGAAAAAAGGGTCGGAGGCATTCAGTACTTC,CSVEEKRVGGIQYF
TRBV18,NA,14,few,TRBJ2-3,TGTGCCAGCTCACCGGGCCCGAACTCGGATACGCAGTATTTT,CASSPGPNSDTQYF
TRBV18,NA,15,NA,TRBJ1-1,TGTGCCAGCTCACTCGATGGGGTGTTGAGCACTGAAGCTTTCTTT,CASSLDGVLSTEAFF
TRBV4-1,TRBD2,18,NA,TRBJ2-1,TGCGCCAGCAGTCTAATAGGAGCGGGGGTTTATACCTACAATGAGCAGTTCTTC,CASSLIGAGVYTYNEQFF
TRBV7-6,TRBD2,17,NA,TRBJ2-2,TGTGCCAGCAGCCCCGCAACAAGCGGGAGTCTCACCGGGGAGCTGTTTTTT,CASSPATSGSLTGELFF
TRBV6-1,NA,15,NA,TRBJ1-3,TGTGCCAGCAGTGATGGGGGCACCTCTGGAAACACCATATATTTT,CASSDGGTSGNTIYF
TRBV6-5,NA,14,NA,TRBJ1-4,TGTGCCAGCAAAATGGGGACGGGAGGGAAAAAACTGTTTTTT,CASKMGTGGKKLFF
TRBV6-1,NA,16,NA,TRBJ2-7,TGTGCCAGCAGTGAAGTGGACAGAACCCTCTCCTACGAGCAGTACTTC,CASSEVDRTLSYEQYF
TRBV11-3,TRBD1,13,NA,TRBJ2-7,TGTGCCAGCAGTCAACAGGGGGCCCGGGAGCAGTACTTC,CASSQQGAREQYF
TRBV6-4,TRBD1,15,NA,TRBJ1-1,TGTGCCAGCAGTGAGAGGACAGGGTGGAACACTGAAGCTTTCTTT,CASSERTGWNTEAFF
TRBV25-1,TRBD1,15,once,TRBJ2-1,TGTGCCAGCACTGTGACAGGGGTGGCCTACAATGAGCAGTTCTTC,CASTVTGVAYNEQFF
TRBV2,NA,14,NA,TRBJ2-2,TGTGCCAGCAGTGACCCCAATTCTATCGGGGAGCTGTTTTTT,CASSDPNSIGELFF
TRBV19,TRBD1,13,NA,TRBJ1-2,TGTGCCAGTAGCCAAGGACAGGGCTATGGCTACACCTTC,CASSQGQGYGYTF